Listed below are T cell receptor beta chains from one sample, sequenced in a study of cytomegalovirus exposure and HLA in healthy donors. The repertoire was sequenced with immunoSEQ multiplex PCR; TCRdb's copy has only in-frame clones and lacks some. The sample contains more than 95,000 clones, around 60% of which appear only once. The sequenced material came from PBMCs. The receptors shown here come from a man aged 55 to 70 in good health and CMV-seronegative. The CDR3 runs from the conserved cysteine through the conserved F or W. The order of the fields is J gene, clone size, V gene, D gene, CDR3 protein, CDR3 DNA. The D gene is left open where the match is weak. Only part of the rows carry a size: once, few, many, or a class if the clone is expanded.

j_call: TRBJ1-2
clone_size: NA
v_call: TRBV14
d_call: TRBD1
cdr3_aa: CASSHIGGQENGYTF
cdr3_nt: TGTGCCAGCAGCCATATCGGGGGACAGGAAAATGGCTACACCTTC

j_call: TRBJ2-4
clone_size: few
v_call: TRBV11-2
d_call: NA
cdr3_aa: CASSLAGIQNIQYF
cdr3_nt: TGTGCCAGCAGCTTGGCGGGCATTCAAAACATTCAGTACTTC

j_call: TRBJ1-2
clone_size: few
v_call: TRBV5-1
d_call: TRBD1
cdr3_aa: CASSPSGQGFYGYTF
cdr3_nt: TGCGCCAGCAGCCCCTCCGGACAGGGGTTCTATGGCTACACCTTC

j_call: TRBJ2-5
clone_size: NA
v_call: TRBV29-1
d_call: NA
cdr3_aa: CSVGTLQETQYF
cdr3_nt: TGCAGCGTGGGGACTCTCCAAGAGACCCAGTACTTC

j_call: TRBJ2-3
clone_size: NA
v_call: TRBV7-9
d_call: TRBD1
cdr3_aa: CASALGTGGGDTQYF
cdr3_nt: TGTGCCAGCGCTTTAGGGACAGGGGGTGGAGATACGCAGTATTTT

j_call: TRBJ2-1
clone_size: NA
v_call: TRBV7-3
d_call: TRBD2
cdr3_aa: CASSFGGGGQFF
cdr3_nt: TGTGCCAGCAGCTTCGGGGGGGGTGGGCAGTTCTTC

j_call: TRBJ1-2
clone_size: NA
v_call: TRBV27
d_call: NA
cdr3_aa: CASSLLSGRPNYGYTF
cdr3_nt: TGTGCCAGCAGTTTATTGAGCGGGCGACCGAACTATGGCTACACCTTC

j_call: TRBJ2-7
clone_size: once
v_call: TRBV6-6
d_call: NA
cdr3_aa: CASSYGQKKVYEQYF
cdr3_nt: TGTGCCAGCAGTTACGGACAGAAAAAGGTCTACGAGCAGTACTTC

j_call: TRBJ2-3
clone_size: NA
v_call: TRBV6-1
d_call: TRBD2
cdr3_aa: CASSETGGSGRDTQYF
cdr3_nt: TGTGCCAGCAGTGAAACTGGGGGTAGCGGGAGAGATACGCAGTATTTT

j_call: TRBJ2-2
clone_size: NA
v_call: TRBV5-4
d_call: TRBD1
cdr3_aa: CASSSKGAGPNTGELFF
cdr3_nt: TGTGCCAGCAGCTCAAAGGGGGCAGGACCGAACACCGGGGAGCTGTTTTTT

j_call: TRBJ2-1
clone_size: few
v_call: TRBV5-1
d_call: TRBD2
cdr3_aa: CASSLVLAGDNEQFF
cdr3_nt: TGCGCCAGCAGCTTGGTACTAGCGGGGGACAATGAGCAGTTCTTC

j_call: TRBJ2-1
clone_size: NA
v_call: TRBV7-2
d_call: NA
cdr3_aa: CASSLANEYNEQFF
cdr3_nt: TGTGCCAGCAGCTTAGCGAACGAGTACAATGAGCAGTTCTTC

j_call: TRBJ2-7
clone_size: NA
v_call: TRBV19
d_call: TRBD2
cdr3_aa: CASRKAGGTYEQYF
cdr3_nt: TGTGCCAGTAGGAAAGCGGGGGGGACCTACGAGCAGTACTTC

j_call: TRBJ1-2
clone_size: NA
v_call: TRBV28
d_call: TRBD1
cdr3_aa: CASSLTGNGYTF
cdr3_nt: TGTGCCAGCAGTTTGACAGGGAATGGCTACACCTTC

j_call: TRBJ2-7
clone_size: NA
v_call: TRBV4-2
d_call: TRBD1
cdr3_aa: CASSQEGPGQGSYEQYF
cdr3_nt: TGTGCCAGCAGCCAGGAAGGGCCGGGACAGGGCTCCTACGAGCAGTACTTC

j_call: TRBJ1-1
clone_size: few
v_call: TRBV30
d_call: NA
cdr3_aa: CAWSVRSGRAFF
cdr3_nt: TGTGCCTGGAGTGTACGTTCGGGGAGAGCTTTCTTT

j_call: TRBJ2-5
clone_size: NA
v_call: TRBV6-5
d_call: NA
cdr3_aa: CASSYRGQETQYF
cdr3_nt: TGTGCCAGCAGTTACAGGGGTCAAGAGACCCAGTACTTC

j_call: TRBJ1-2
clone_size: NA
v_call: TRBV29-1
d_call: NA
cdr3_aa: CSVARPGLDGYTF
cdr3_nt: TGCAGCGTCGCAAGGCCAGGACTCGACGGCTACACCTTC

j_call: TRBJ2-3
clone_size: NA
v_call: TRBV14
d_call: TRBD2
cdr3_aa: CASSPYRLAGGTDTQYF
cdr3_nt: TGTGCCAGCAGCCCATACAGACTAGCGGGAGGCACAGATACGCAGTATTTT

j_call: TRBJ2-2
clone_size: NA
v_call: TRBV5-1
d_call: NA
cdr3_aa: CASSLAFGTGELFF
cdr3_nt: TGCGCCAGCAGCTTGGCCTTCGGGACCGGGGAGCTGTTTTTT

j_call: TRBJ2-3
clone_size: NA
v_call: TRBV11-2
d_call: TRBD2
cdr3_aa: CASSPGLAGGPGTDTQYF
cdr3_nt: TGTGCCAGCAGCCCCGGACTAGCGGGGGGGCCAGGCACAGATACGCAGTATTTT

j_call: TRBJ2-2
clone_size: few
v_call: TRBV7-3
d_call: TRBD1
cdr3_aa: CASSTRQGIGTGELFF
cdr3_nt: TGTGCCAGCAGCACCCGACAGGGGATCGGCACCGGGGAGCTGTTTTTT

j_call: TRBJ2-3
clone_size: NA
v_call: TRBV6-4
d_call: TRBD2
cdr3_aa: CASSAKIGGADTQYF
cdr3_nt: TGTGCCAGCAGTGCTAAAATTGGGGGGGCAGATACGCAGTATTTT

j_call: TRBJ2-7
clone_size: NA
v_call: TRBV7-2
d_call: NA
cdr3_aa: CASSLSVTEPDDEQYF
cdr3_nt: TGTGCCAGCAGCTTATCGGTCACAGAACCTGACGACGAGCAGTACTTC

j_call: TRBJ1-4
clone_size: NA
v_call: TRBV9
d_call: NA
cdr3_aa: CASSVEGGRKLFF
cdr3_nt: TGTGCCAGCAGCGTAGAAGGTGGGCGAAAACTGTTTTTT

j_call: TRBJ1-2
clone_size: once
v_call: TRBV7-3
d_call: NA
cdr3_aa: CASSPKGGALNYGYTF
cdr3_nt: TGTGCCAGCAGCCCTAAAGGGGGGGCGCTTAACTATGGCTACACCTTC

j_call: TRBJ1-2
clone_size: NA
v_call: TRBV25-1
d_call: NA
cdr3_aa: CASSELDSYGYTF
cdr3_nt: TGTGCCAGCAGTGAACTGGACAGCTATGGCTACACCTTC

j_call: TRBJ1-1
clone_size: NA
v_call: TRBV7-9
d_call: NA
cdr3_aa: CATHFLHRLNTEAFF
cdr3_nt: TGTGCCACCCACTTCCTCCACAGGTTGAACACTGAAGCTTTCTTT

j_call: TRBJ2-5
clone_size: NA
v_call: TRBV7-9
d_call: NA
cdr3_aa: CASSLAMAGGETQYF
cdr3_nt: TGTGCCAGCAGCTTAGCGATGGCCGGAGGAGAGACCCAGTACTTC

j_call: TRBJ2-7
clone_size: NA
v_call: TRBV11-2
d_call: NA
cdr3_aa: CASSLDFSGSDSYEQYF
cdr3_nt: TGTGCCAGCAGCTTAGATTTTTCGGGTTCGGACTCCTACGAGCAGTACTTC

j_call: TRBJ1-2
clone_size: NA
v_call: TRBV25-1
d_call: NA
cdr3_aa: CASSDTTGKGYLNGYTF
cdr3_nt: TGTGCCAGCAGTGATACGACAGGAAAGGGGTACTTGAATGGCTACACCTTC

j_call: TRBJ2-7
clone_size: NA
v_call: TRBV29-1
d_call: NA
cdr3_aa: CSVTTADEQYF
cdr3_nt: TGCAGCGTTACTACGGCGGACGAGCAGTACTTC

j_call: TRBJ1-2
clone_size: few
v_call: TRBV6-5
d_call: NA
cdr3_aa: CASINNALGDWGYTF
cdr3_nt: TGTGCCAGCATCAACAACGCCCTCGGGGATTGGGGCTACACCTTC

j_call: TRBJ2-7
clone_size: once
v_call: TRBV9
d_call: NA
cdr3_aa: CASSSRLDSYEQYF
cdr3_nt: TGTGCCAGCAGCTCACGACTTGACTCCTACGAGCAGTACTTC

j_call: TRBJ1-1
clone_size: NA
v_call: TRBV5-4
d_call: NA
cdr3_aa: CASSLASRGTSTEAFF
cdr3_nt: TGTGCCAGCAGCTTGGCCTCACGGGGTACGAGCACTGAAGCTTTCTTT

j_call: TRBJ1-5
clone_size: once
v_call: TRBV2
d_call: TRBD1
cdr3_aa: CASRLSGQGSNQPQHF
cdr3_nt: TGTGCCAGCCGCCTCTCCGGACAGGGGAGCAATCAGCCCCAGCATTTT

j_call: TRBJ1-2
clone_size: NA
v_call: TRBV11-2
d_call: NA
cdr3_aa: CASSPDSYYGYTF
cdr3_nt: TGTGCCAGCAGCCCTGACAGCTACTATGGCTACACCTTC

j_call: TRBJ2-2
clone_size: NA
v_call: TRBV2
d_call: TRBD2
cdr3_aa: CASVRTSANTGELFF
cdr3_nt: TGTGCTTCGGTCCGGACTAGCGCGAACACCGGGGAGCTGTTTTTT

j_call: TRBJ2-5
clone_size: few
v_call: TRBV28
d_call: TRBD2
cdr3_aa: CASRSRLAGDGETQYF
cdr3_nt: TGTGCCAGCAGATCACGACTAGCGGGAGATGGAGAGACCCAGTACTTC

j_call: TRBJ1-4
clone_size: NA
v_call: TRBV5-1
d_call: TRBD1
cdr3_aa: CASSTDTRDSFLFF
cdr3_nt: TGCGCCAGCAGCACTGATACCCGGGACAGTTTTCTGTTTTTT

j_call: TRBJ2-5
clone_size: few
v_call: TRBV29-1
d_call: NA
cdr3_aa: CSVEEGQTQETQYF
cdr3_nt: TGCAGCGTTGAAGAGGGCCAGACCCAAGAGACCCAGTACTTC

j_call: TRBJ2-3
clone_size: NA
v_call: TRBV5-5
d_call: TRBD1
cdr3_aa: CASIKRDRSTDTQYF
cdr3_nt: TGTGCCAGCATCAAACGGGACAGGAGCACAGATACGCAGTATTTT

j_call: TRBJ2-7
clone_size: NA
v_call: TRBV6-6
d_call: TRBD1
cdr3_aa: CASRETGAPGEQYF
cdr3_nt: TGTGCCAGCAGAGAGACAGGGGCGCCCGGCGAGCAGTACTTC

j_call: TRBJ2-7
clone_size: NA
v_call: TRBV10-3
d_call: TRBD2
cdr3_aa: CAIRAGDEQYF
cdr3_nt: TGTGCCATTAGAGCGGGGGACGAGCAGTACTTC

j_call: TRBJ2-3
clone_size: NA
v_call: TRBV5-1
d_call: NA
cdr3_aa: CASGTEGEEDTQYF
cdr3_nt: TGCGCCAGCGGGACGGAGGGAGAAGAAGATACGCAGTATTTT

j_call: TRBJ2-5
clone_size: NA
v_call: TRBV2
d_call: NA
cdr3_aa: CASSPRRGEETQYF
cdr3_nt: TGTGCCAGCAGTCCCCGGCGCGGAGAAGAGACCCAGTACTTC

j_call: TRBJ2-3
clone_size: NA
v_call: TRBV4-2
d_call: NA
cdr3_aa: CASSQDGGFDTQYF
cdr3_nt: TGTGCCAGCAGCCAAGATGGGGGGTTTGATACGCAGTATTTT

j_call: TRBJ2-5
clone_size: once
v_call: TRBV7-2
d_call: TRBD1
cdr3_aa: CASSPGQGIQETQYF
cdr3_nt: TGTGCCAGCAGCCCCGGACAGGGGATCCAAGAGACCCAGTACTTC

j_call: TRBJ1-1
clone_size: NA
v_call: TRBV29-1
d_call: NA
cdr3_aa: CSVGYLRGATEAFF
cdr3_nt: TGCAGCGTTGGATACTTACGGGGGGCCACTGAAGCTTTCTTT

j_call: TRBJ1-2
clone_size: NA
v_call: TRBV14
d_call: TRBD1
cdr3_aa: CASSPLWGRGQGYTF
cdr3_nt: TGTGCCAGCAGCCCTTTATGGGGCAGGGGGCAAGGCTACACCTTC

j_call: TRBJ1-1
clone_size: NA
v_call: TRBV28
d_call: TRBD1
cdr3_aa: CASSLRDRRGEAFF
cdr3_nt: TGTGCCAGCAGTTTGAGGGACAGGAGGGGTGAAGCTTTCTTT

j_call: TRBJ2-1
clone_size: few
v_call: TRBV27
d_call: TRBD2
cdr3_aa: CASRRPIAGAGNEQFF
cdr3_nt: TGTGCCAGCCGCCGACCTATAGCGGGAGCAGGCAATGAGCAGTTCTTC